This is a list of T cell receptor beta chains from one sample in a study of T cells in Graves' hyperthyroidism and ophthalmopathy. TCRdb reanalysed the multiplex PCR reads using MiXCR and keeps one entry per CDR3 protein. The sample consists of some 360,000 distinct CDR3 sequences, around 13% of them appearing once. The sequenced sample was blood. These receptors all stem from a woman between 55 and 75 years old with Graves' hyperthyroidism. The CDR3 runs from the conserved cysteine through the conserved F or W. Fields, in order: D gene, J gene, clone size, V gene, CDR3 protein, CDR3 DNA. D genes are given only for firm matches. Some rows have no size entry. The others give once, few or many, or a class for an expanded clone.

d_call: -
j_call: TRBJ2-5
clone_size: -
v_call: TRBV2
cdr3_aa: CASSRVEETQYF
cdr3_nt: TGTGCCAGCAGCAGGGTAGAAGAGACCCAGTACTTC

d_call: TRBD2
j_call: TRBJ2-1
clone_size: many
v_call: TRBV7-9
cdr3_aa: CASSLILAGYNEQFF
cdr3_nt: TGTGCCAGCAGCTTAATTCTAGCGGGATACAATGAGCAGTTCTTC

d_call: TRBD1
j_call: TRBJ1-5
clone_size: -
v_call: TRBV10-3
cdr3_aa: CASNDRGGSNQPQHF
cdr3_nt: TGTGCCAGCAACGACAGGGGAGGGAGCAATCAGCCCCAGCATTTT

d_call: TRBD1
j_call: TRBJ2-7
clone_size: many
v_call: TRBV6-1
cdr3_aa: CASSRHGTGLYEQYF
cdr3_nt: TGTGCCAGCAGTAGACACGGGACAGGGCTCTACGAGCAGTACTTC

d_call: TRBD1
j_call: TRBJ2-2
clone_size: many
v_call: TRBV11-3
cdr3_aa: CASRLTGGPILNTGELFF
cdr3_nt: TGTGCCAGCAGACTCACAGGGGGCCCCATCCTTAACACCGGGGAGCTGTTTTTT

d_call: TRBD2
j_call: TRBJ2-7
clone_size: few
v_call: TRBV4-1
cdr3_aa: CASSQEDGTSGTYEQYF
cdr3_nt: TGCGCCAGCAGCCAAGAGGACGGGACTAGCGGGACCTACGAGCAGTACTTC

d_call: -
j_call: TRBJ1-4
clone_size: many
v_call: TRBV6-1
cdr3_aa: CASSGNPGEKLFF
cdr3_nt: TGTGCCAGCAGTGGGAACCCTGGGGAAAAACTGTTTTTT

d_call: -
j_call: TRBJ1-6
clone_size: few
v_call: TRBV6-2/TRBV6-3
cdr3_aa: CASSPKGPRKGSPLHF
cdr3_nt: TGTGCCAGCAGCCCTAAGGGCCCACGAAAAGGTTCACCCCTCCACTTT

d_call: TRBD1
j_call: TRBJ2-3
clone_size: many
v_call: TRBV28
cdr3_aa: CASLPGQGTDTQYF
cdr3_nt: TGTGCCAGCCTCCCGGGACAGGGCACAGATACGCAGTATTTT

d_call: TRBD1
j_call: TRBJ2-7
clone_size: few
v_call: TRBV24-1
cdr3_aa: CATSADRGYEQYF
cdr3_nt: TGTGCCACCAGTGCGGACAGGGGGTACGAGCAGTACTTC

d_call: -
j_call: TRBJ1-1
clone_size: many
v_call: TRBV18
cdr3_aa: CASSPFTLQRNTEAFF
cdr3_nt: TGTGCCAGCTCACCCTTTACTCTACAGCGGAACACTGAAGCTTTCTTT

d_call: -
j_call: TRBJ2-2
clone_size: many
v_call: TRBV28
cdr3_aa: CAAQGGDAQNTGELFF
cdr3_nt: TGTGCCGCTCAGGGCGGGGACGCCCAAAACACCGGGGAGCTGTTTTTT

d_call: TRBD2
j_call: TRBJ2-7
clone_size: -
v_call: TRBV5-4
cdr3_aa: CASSSGVAGGTYEQYF
cdr3_nt: TGTGCCAGCAGCTCAGGTGTAGCGGGAGGAACTTACGAGCAGTACTTC

d_call: TRBD1
j_call: TRBJ2-1
clone_size: many
v_call: TRBV29-1
cdr3_aa: CSVVRQGDEQFF
cdr3_nt: TGCAGCGTTGTCCGACAGGGCGATGAGCAGTTCTTC

d_call: -
j_call: TRBJ2-3
clone_size: many
v_call: TRBV10-3
cdr3_aa: CAISGSLDTQYF
cdr3_nt: TGTGCCATATCAGGTAGTTTGGATACGCAGTATTTT

d_call: -
j_call: TRBJ1-1
clone_size: many
v_call: TRBV12-3/TRBV12-4
cdr3_aa: CASRRGPRGTEAFF
cdr3_nt: TGTGCCAGCAGGCGGGGACCGCGCGGCACTGAAGCTTTCTTT

d_call: TRBD1
j_call: TRBJ2-7
clone_size: -
v_call: TRBV4-1
cdr3_aa: CASSRTTGVTYEQYF
cdr3_nt: TGCGCCAGCAGCCGTACGACAGGGGTCACCTACGAGCAGTACTTC

d_call: TRBD2
j_call: TRBJ2-1
clone_size: many
v_call: TRBV9
cdr3_aa: CASSVGGGASGYNEQFF
cdr3_nt: TGTGCCAGCAGCGTAGGAGGAGGGGCTAGCGGGTACAATGAGCAGTTCTTC

d_call: -
j_call: TRBJ2-3
clone_size: many
v_call: TRBV5-1
cdr3_aa: CASSLARNGADTQYF
cdr3_nt: TGCGCCAGCAGCTTGGCCAGGAATGGGGCAGATACGCAGTATTTT

d_call: -
j_call: TRBJ2-1
clone_size: many
v_call: TRBV7-9
cdr3_aa: CASSSRSTGRDEQFF
cdr3_nt: TGTGCCAGCAGCTCGAGATCGACAGGGAGGGATGAGCAGTTCTTC

d_call: -
j_call: TRBJ2-1
clone_size: many
v_call: TRBV18
cdr3_aa: CASSPPEFARVYNEQFF
cdr3_nt: TGTGCCAGCTCACCACCGGAGTTTGCACGGGTTTACAATGAGCAGTTCTTC

d_call: -
j_call: TRBJ1-2
clone_size: many
v_call: TRBV27
cdr3_aa: CASSSRFVGYTF
cdr3_nt: TGTGCCAGCAGTTCAAGGTTCGTCGGCTACACCTTC

d_call: TRBD2
j_call: TRBJ2-3
clone_size: many
v_call: TRBV20-1
cdr3_aa: CSAETSGRPSTDTQYF
cdr3_nt: TGCAGTGCAGAGACTAGCGGGAGGCCTAGCACAGATACGCAGTATTTT

d_call: -
j_call: TRBJ1-1
clone_size: many
v_call: TRBV11-2
cdr3_aa: CASSLGPNTEAFF
cdr3_nt: TGTGCCAGCAGCTTGGGCCCGAACACTGAAGCTTTCTTT

d_call: -
j_call: TRBJ2-7
clone_size: -
v_call: TRBV11-2
cdr3_aa: CASSGWGSYEQYF
cdr3_nt: TGTGCCAGCAGCGGCTGGGGCTCCTACGAGCAGTACTTC

d_call: -
j_call: TRBJ2-3
clone_size: many
v_call: TRBV24-1
cdr3_aa: CATSDPVRGSNRLTDTQYF
cdr3_nt: TGTGCCACCAGTGATCCCGTAAGGGGTTCGAACCGCCTCACAGATACGCAGTATTTT

d_call: TRBD2
j_call: TRBJ2-5
clone_size: few
v_call: TRBV11-2
cdr3_aa: CASTTGGTSGSRETQYF
cdr3_nt: TGTGCCAGCACCACGGGGGGAACTAGCGGGAGTCGAGAGACCCAGTACTTC

d_call: -
j_call: TRBJ1-6
clone_size: many
v_call: TRBV2
cdr3_aa: CASTKRRPLISSPLHF
cdr3_nt: TGTGCCAGCACTAAGCGGAGGCCGCTGATTAGTTCACCCCTCCACTTT

d_call: TRBD2
j_call: TRBJ2-7
clone_size: many
v_call: TRBV5-1
cdr3_aa: CASSGLAGSDEQYF
cdr3_nt: TGCGCCAGCAGTGGACTAGCGGGGTCCGACGAGCAGTACTTC

d_call: -
j_call: TRBJ1-5
clone_size: many
v_call: TRBV12-3/TRBV12-4
cdr3_aa: CASSQTGGATQPQHF
cdr3_nt: TGTGCCAGCAGCCAAACCGGGGGAGCAACCCAGCCCCAGCATTTT

d_call: TRBD2
j_call: TRBJ2-1
clone_size: -
v_call: TRBV5-1
cdr3_aa: CASREDWGGEQFF
cdr3_nt: TGCGCCAGCAGGGAGGATTGGGGGGGTGAGCAGTTCTTC

d_call: -
j_call: TRBJ2-1
clone_size: few
v_call: TRBV12-3/TRBV12-4
cdr3_aa: CASTRRDTYNEQFF
cdr3_nt: TGTGCCAGCACCCGCCGGGATACCTACAATGAGCAGTTCTTC

d_call: -
j_call: TRBJ2-5
clone_size: -
v_call: TRBV5-1
cdr3_aa: CASSLTRLGETQYF
cdr3_nt: TGCGCCAGCAGCTTGACAAGGTTAGGGGAGACCCAGTACTTC

d_call: -
j_call: TRBJ1-1
clone_size: many
v_call: TRBV2
cdr3_aa: CASSEMGQGYAEAFF
cdr3_nt: TGTGCCAGCAGTGAAATGGGGCAGGGGTATGCTGAAGCTTTCTTT

d_call: -
j_call: TRBJ2-1
clone_size: many
v_call: TRBV2
cdr3_aa: CASRRRGSNEQFF
cdr3_nt: TGTGCCAGCAGAAGACGGGGGAGTAATGAGCAGTTCTTC

d_call: -
j_call: TRBJ2-2
clone_size: -
v_call: TRBV10-2
cdr3_aa: CASSVSRDTGELFF
cdr3_nt: TGCGCCAGCAGTGTGTCTCGAGACACCGGGGAGCTGTTTTTT

d_call: -
j_call: TRBJ2-5
clone_size: -
v_call: TRBV19
cdr3_aa: CASSRPGSGGTQYF
cdr3_nt: TGTGCCAGTAGCCGACCCGGGTCCGGTGGGACCCAGTACTTC

d_call: -
j_call: TRBJ2-2
clone_size: many
v_call: TRBV6-1
cdr3_aa: CASSGSLVPTGELFF
cdr3_nt: TGTGCCAGCAGTGGGTCACTGGTACCCACCGGGGAGCTGTTTTTT

d_call: -
j_call: TRBJ1-1
clone_size: -
v_call: TRBV20-1
cdr3_aa: CSARDLWRTEAFF
cdr3_nt: TGCAGTGCTAGAGATTTGTGGAGGACTGAAGCTTTCTTT

d_call: -
j_call: TRBJ2-5
clone_size: many
v_call: TRBV7-2
cdr3_aa: CASSLGGRQETQYF
cdr3_nt: TGTGCCAGCAGCCTCGGGGGCCGGCAAGAGACCCAGTACTTC

d_call: TRBD2
j_call: TRBJ2-3
clone_size: many
v_call: TRBV28
cdr3_aa: CASLGGTSGRHTQYF
cdr3_nt: TGTGCCAGCTTGGGGGGGACTAGCGGGAGACATACGCAGTATTTT

d_call: -
j_call: TRBJ1-1
clone_size: many
v_call: TRBV3-1
cdr3_aa: CASSQDKSRREAFF
cdr3_nt: TGTGCCAGCAGCCAAGATAAAAGCCGGCGTGAAGCTTTCTTT

d_call: TRBD1
j_call: TRBJ2-7
clone_size: -
v_call: TRBV24-1
cdr3_aa: CATSDPGQGAPYEQYF
cdr3_nt: TGTGCCACCAGTGACCCGGGACAGGGGGCCCCCTACGAGCAGTACTTC

d_call: TRBD1
j_call: TRBJ1-4
clone_size: -
v_call: TRBV3-1
cdr3_aa: CASNEGGIGTGLFF
cdr3_nt: TGTGCCAGCAACGAGGGGGGGATCGGGACAGGACTGTTTTTT

d_call: -
j_call: TRBJ2-7
clone_size: many
v_call: TRBV12-3/TRBV12-4
cdr3_aa: CASSPGRGEKVTYEQYF
cdr3_nt: TGTGCCAGCAGTCCAGGGAGGGGGGAAAAAGTTACCTACGAGCAGTACTTC

d_call: -
j_call: TRBJ2-7
clone_size: many
v_call: TRBV11-2
cdr3_aa: CASSPEGAGEQYF
cdr3_nt: TGTGCCAGCAGCCCGGAGGGGGCAGGCGAGCAGTACTTC